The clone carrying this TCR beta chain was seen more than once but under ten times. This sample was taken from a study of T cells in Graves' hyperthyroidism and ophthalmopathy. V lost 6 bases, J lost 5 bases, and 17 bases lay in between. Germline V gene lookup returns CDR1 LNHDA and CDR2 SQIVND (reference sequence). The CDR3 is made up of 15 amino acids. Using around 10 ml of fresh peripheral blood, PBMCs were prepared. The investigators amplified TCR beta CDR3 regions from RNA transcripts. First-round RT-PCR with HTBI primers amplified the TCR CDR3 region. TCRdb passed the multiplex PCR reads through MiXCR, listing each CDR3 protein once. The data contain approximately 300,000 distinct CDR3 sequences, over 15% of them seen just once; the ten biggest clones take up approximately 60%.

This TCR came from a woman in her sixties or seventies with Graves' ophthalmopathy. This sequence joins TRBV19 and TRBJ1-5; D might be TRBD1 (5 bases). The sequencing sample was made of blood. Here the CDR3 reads CASRGTGWRDQPQHF. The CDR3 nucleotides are TGTGCCAGTAGGGGGACGGGTTGGCGCGATCAGCCCCAGCATTTT.